This T cell receptor (beta chain) was profiled in a study of cytomegalovirus exposure and HLA in healthy donors. The wider study: Earlier, 150 million to 200 million T cells were analyzed, and 95 million to 140 million unique TCR beta sequences were found among them. Findings of the study overall: Most likely, a cluster of highly shared sequence variants arose as a sequencing artifact. Most sequenced TCRs were rare (though some public TCRs occurred in many donors).

Germline assignment: CDR1 LNHDA and CDR2 SQIVND (reference sequence). V lost 5 bases, J lost 5 bases, and 8 bases stayed unmatched. The CDR3 contains 15 residues. In the PCR, 60 Vbeta and 13 Jbeta primers were used. TCRdb's table, derived via immunoSEQ multiplex PCR, lists solely in-frame clones and lacks some. Of 150,000 to 200,000 clones listed, around 77% were seen once; the top ten hold 1.5% to 2%. About this clone itself: The antigen is not known.

The chain carries TRBV19 and TRBJ2-5; TRBD1 aligns across 10 bases. The sequencing input was PBMCs. This sequence originates from a woman aged 25 to 39 in good health and CMV-seronegative. CDR3 DNA sequence: TGTGCCAGTAGTGTCGGGACAGGGGCTGGGGAGACCCAGTACTTC. Protein sequence: CASSVGTGAGETQYF.